This is a list of T cell receptor beta chains from one sample in a study of CD8 T cells in Susac syndrome. Using its own MiXCR run on the immunoSEQ multiplex PCR reads, TCRdb lists one record per CDR3 protein. The data hold 75,000 to 95,000 distinct CDR3 sequences, with roughly 96% observed a single time. Material: CD8+ T cells from PBMCs. All receptors come from a human donor with Susac syndrome. CDR3s include the opening cysteine and the closing phenylalanine or tryptophan. D genes are given only for firm matches. The size field is filled for only some rows; it gives once, few, many or a size class.

CDR3 DNA,CDR3 protein,clone size,J gene,V gene,D gene
TGTGCCAGCGGCATCCGGGACAGGGAGTCCCATGGCTACACCTTC,CASGIRDRESHGYTF,-,TRBJ1-2,TRBV9,TRBD1
TGCAGTGCTCAGACGGACAGGAACAATGAGCAGTTCTTC,CSAQTDRNNEQFF,-,TRBJ2-1,TRBV20-1,TRBD1
TGTGCCAGCACCGAGGACCGCGGTCCCTACGAGCAGTACTTC,CASTEDRGPYEQYF,-,TRBJ2-7,TRBV5-6,-
TGTGCCAGCAGCCACCAACTGGGGGCCATCAGCTCTGGGGCCAACGTCCTGACTTTC,CASSHQLGAISSGANVLTF,-,TRBJ2-6,TRBV12-3/TRBV12-4,-
TGTGCCAGCAGCTTACTAGCGGGGCGGTACAATGAGCAGTTCTTC,CASSLLAGRYNEQFF,-,TRBJ2-1,TRBV6-2/TRBV6-3,TRBD2
TGTGCCAGCAGCTTAGCGGGGGCAGGGAACGAAGCTTTCTTT,CASSLAGAGNEAFF,-,TRBJ1-1,TRBV7-9,-
TGTGCCAGCTCACCCGCCCTAGAATTAGTTGCGGAACAGGGAGCTTTCTTT,CASSPALELVAEQGAFF,-,TRBJ1-1,TRBV18,-
TGCAGCGTTGAAGTGAAGGGATTCTACGAGCAGTACTTC,CSVEVKGFYEQYF,-,TRBJ2-7,TRBV29-1,-
TGTGCCAGCAGCCAGCTTCAGGGAACTAATGAAAAACTGTTTTTT,CASSQLQGTNEKLFF,-,TRBJ1-4,TRBV14,-
TGCAGTGCTAGAGATGGGACAGGGGGGGACCTTTACTATGGCTACACCTTC,CSARDGTGGDLYYGYTF,-,TRBJ1-2,TRBV20-1,TRBD1
TGCAGCGTTGCCAAAGACACGACTGAAGCTTTCTTT,CSVAKDTTEAFF,-,TRBJ1-1,TRBV29-1,-
TGTGCCAGCAGCGGGGGCACCGGTCAGCCCCAGCATTTT,CASSGGTGQPQHF,-,TRBJ1-5,TRBV9,-
TGTGCCAGCAGTCCCTACACAGGGGACGGCTACACCTTC,CASSPYTGDGYTF,once,TRBJ1-2,TRBV28,TRBD1
TGTGCCAGCAGCTTGGCCCCTCTCAGCAATGAGCAGTTCTTC,CASSLAPLSNEQFF,-,TRBJ2-1,TRBV5-6,-
TGTGCCAGCAGCCGGCCGGGAAGAACTGAAGCTTTCTTT,CASSRPGRTEAFF,-,TRBJ1-1,TRBV9,-
TGTGCCAGCAGCCAAGATCTAGCGTCTACGGGGCAGTACTTC,CASSQDLASTGQYF,-,TRBJ2-7,TRBV4-2,-
TGTGCCAGCAGCCAAGACTGGCCGGCGAAAACAGATACGCAGTATTTT,CASSQDWPAKTDTQYF,-,TRBJ2-3,TRBV4-2,-
TGTGCCAGCAGTTTCGCGGCGGGGGGGGCAGATACGCAGTATTTT,CASSFAAGGADTQYF,-,TRBJ2-3,TRBV28,TRBD2
TGTGCCAGTAGCGGACTTTCCTACGAGCAGTACTTC,CASSGLSYEQYF,-,TRBJ2-7,TRBV19,-
TGCGCCAGCAGCCAAGATATGACAGGGGATCAGCCCCAGCATTTT,CASSQDMTGDQPQHF,-,TRBJ1-5,TRBV4-3,TRBD1
TGTGCCAGCAGTCAGGAGGAGAACACTGAAGCTTTCTTT,CASSQEENTEAFF,-,TRBJ1-1,TRBV5-6,-
TGCAGTGCTAGAGATCCCGGGGGGCCTGTCGAGCAGTACTTC,CSARDPGGPVEQYF,-,TRBJ2-7,TRBV20-1,-
TGTGCCAGCAGTTCCTGGGGTCAGCCCCAGCATTTT,CASSSWGQPQHF,-,TRBJ1-5,TRBV12-3/TRBV12-4,-
TGTGCCAGCAGGACAGGGACTCGTAACACTGAAGCTTTCTTT,CASRTGTRNTEAFF,-,TRBJ1-1,TRBV12-3/TRBV12-4,TRBD1
TGTGCCAGCAGCCGGGACAGCAATCAGCCCCAGCATTTT,CASSRDSNQPQHF,-,TRBJ1-5,TRBV11-2,-
TGTGCCAGCAGCTTCCCCAGGGAAGAGACCCAGTACTTC,CASSFPREETQYF,-,TRBJ2-5,TRBV13,-
TGTGCCAGCAGCGCCCGGGACCGCAATGAAAAACTGTTTTTT,CASSARDRNEKLFF,-,TRBJ1-4,TRBV9,-
TGCAGTGCTAGAGATAATATGGGACAGGGGGTTTCCTACGAGCAGTACTTC,CSARDNMGQGVSYEQYF,-,TRBJ2-7,TRBV20-1,TRBD1
TGTGCCAGCAGTTACTCGCCGCCTAGCGGGCTCTACAATGAGCAGTTCTTC,CASSYSPPSGLYNEQFF,-,TRBJ2-1,TRBV6-5,TRBD2
TGTGCCAGTATTGGGGATAGCAATCAGCCCCAGCATTTT,CASIGDSNQPQHF,-,TRBJ1-5,TRBV19,-
TGTGCCAGCAGCTTGGGACTGTTACAAGAGACCCAGTACTTC,CASSLGLLQETQYF,-,TRBJ2-5,TRBV7-2,-
TGCAGTGCGATAGCGGGGGCCTGGGAAGAGACCCAGTACTTC,CSAIAGAWEETQYF,-,TRBJ2-5,TRBV20-1,TRBD2
TGCAGTGCATCCCTAGCGGGGAGGAATGAGCAGTTCTTC,CSASLAGRNEQFF,-,TRBJ2-1,TRBV20-1,TRBD2
TGTGCCACCAGTGACCCCGGACGGGAAAGCACAGATACGCAGTATTTT,CATSDPGRESTDTQYF,-,TRBJ2-3,TRBV24-1,-
TGTGCCAGCAACCCCTCCTGGGGTGTCGGGAATACGCAGTATTTT,CASNPSWGVGNTQYF,-,TRBJ2-3,TRBV11-2,-
TGTGCCAGCAGCCCACTTACCGGGACAAACTACAATGAGCAGTTCTTC,CASSPLTGTNYNEQFF,few,TRBJ2-1,TRBV3-1,-
TGTGCCAGCAGTTTCAGGGGTCACACTGAAGCTTTCTTT,CASSFRGHTEAFF,few,TRBJ1-1,TRBV12-3/TRBV12-4,-
TGTGCCTGGAGTTCTGCAGGGACCGGCGAGGGCTACACCTTC,CAWSSAGTGEGYTF,-,TRBJ1-2,TRBV30,-